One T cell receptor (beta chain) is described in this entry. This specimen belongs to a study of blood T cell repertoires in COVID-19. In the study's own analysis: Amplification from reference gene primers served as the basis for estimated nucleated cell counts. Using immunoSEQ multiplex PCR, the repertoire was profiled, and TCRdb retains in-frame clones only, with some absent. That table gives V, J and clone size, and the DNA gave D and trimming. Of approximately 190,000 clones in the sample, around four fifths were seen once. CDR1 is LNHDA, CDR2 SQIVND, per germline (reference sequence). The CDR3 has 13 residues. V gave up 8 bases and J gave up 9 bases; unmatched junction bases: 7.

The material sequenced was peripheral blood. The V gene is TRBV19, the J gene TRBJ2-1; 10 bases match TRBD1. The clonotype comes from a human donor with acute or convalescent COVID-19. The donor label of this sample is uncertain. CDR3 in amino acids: CASSRDRGGEQFF. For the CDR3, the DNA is TGTGCCAGTTCCCGGGACAGGGGAGGTGAGCAGTTCTTC.